These 24 T cell receptor beta chains were all obtained from the same sample, sequenced in a study of blood T cell repertoires in COVID-19. The method was immunoSEQ multiplex PCR; TCRdb's version includes in-frame clones alone and lacks a portion of them. The sample comprises around 230,000 clones, about nine tenths of which are singletons, and about 2% rests with the top ten. Sequencing was carried out using peripheral blood. These receptors all stem from a man aged 25 to 40 who had recovered from COVID-19.

This chain links TRBV5-1 with TRBJ2-5; the match to TRBD2 covers 10 bases. CDR3 size: 19 residues. The V gene's germline CDR1 is SGHRS and CDR2 YFSETQ. V lost 3 bases to trimming and J lost 2 bases; unmatched junction nucleotides: 16. CDR3 in amino acids: CASSSPLFRTSGEQETQYF. The CDR3 region has the DNA TGCGCCAGCAGCTCCCCCCTCTTTCGGACTAGCGGAGAGCAAGAGACCCAGTACTTC.

This chain uses TRBV27 with TRBJ1-4; no clear D gene. CDR3 length equals 13 residues. V shed 4 bases and J shed 8 bases, with 11 bases lying between them. Germline V CDR1 and CDR2: MNHEY, SMNVEV (reference sequence). The CDR3 protein is CASSSGIREKLFF. The DNA for the CDR3 is TGTGCCAGCAGTTCAGGAATTAGGGAAAAACTGTTTTTT.

The chain uses TRBV7-2 and TRBJ1-5, with TRBD1 identical over 7 bases. CDR3 size: 14 residues. Germline loops: CDR1 SGHTA, CDR2 FQGNSA. V trimming: 4 bases; J trimming: 9 bases; junction bases outside the gene matches: 9. The CDR3 nucleotides are TGTGCCAGCAGCTCGGATACAGGGGAAGGGCCCCAGCATTTT. Amino acids: CASSSDTGEGPQHF.

The V call is TRBV5-1, the J call TRBJ1-1; 7 nucleotides line up with TRBD1. Trimming took 4 bases from V and 6 from J; bases not matched to a gene: 6. This CDR3 has 13 residues. Germline CDR1 SGHRS, CDR2 YFSETQ. This CDR3 is CASSIPGGSEAFF. CDR3 coding DNA: TGCGCCAGCAGCATCCCAGGGGGTTCTGAAGCTTTCTTT.

V and J are TRBV24-1 and TRBJ2-1; possibly TRBD2 for D (5 bases). CDR3 length: 13 amino acids. CDR1 KGHDR and CDR2 SFDVKD come from the germline V gene. V was cut by 2 bases and J by 7 bases, with 8 bases left in between. CDR3 loop: CATSDSSPNEQFF. The CDR3, as DNA: TGTGCCACCAGTGATTCTAGCCCAAATGAGCAGTTCTTC.

The V gene is TRBV11-2, the J gene TRBJ2-7; maybe TRBD1 (6 bases). Trimming removed 2 bases from V and 2 bases from J, with 13 bases in between. The CDR3 sequence is 15 residues long. The germline gives CDR1 SGHAT, CDR2 FQNNGV. CDR3 nucleotide sequence: TGTGCCAGCAGCTTAAGTATTTGGGACACCTACGAGCAGTACTTC. Translation: CASSLSIWDTYEQYF.

This clone has just one count. Mismatch with germline at one junction end may stem from a read error. The rearrangement links TRBV30 to TRBJ1-2, with 8 nucleotides matching TRBD1. This CDR3 region has 11 residues. Germline-derived CDR1 and CDR2 are GTSNPN and SVGIG (reference sequence). CDR3 loop: CARGQGYGYTF. CDR3 bases: TGCGCACGTGGACAGGGCTATGGCTACACCTTC.

The J gene is TRBJ1-3, the V gene TRBV4-1; tentatively, D is TRBD1 (5 bases). Germline values: CDR1 MGHRA, CDR2 YSYEKL. The V end was cut by 3 bases, the J end by 0 bases, with 12 bases between. The CDR3 length is 16 residues. This CDR3 reads CASSQAGRYSGNTIYF. CDR3 nucleotides: TGCGCCAGCAGCCAGGCGGGACGCTACTCTGGAAACACCATATATTTT.

This sequence joins TRBV5-1 and TRBJ2-7, with 8 bases identical to TRBD1. Germline CDR1 SGHRS, CDR2 YFSETQ. Trimming removed 4 bases from V and 5 bases from J; junction bases left unmatched: 11. This CDR3 contains 15 residues. Here the CDR3 reads CASSIQGAHADEQYF. The CDR3 DNA is TGCGCCAGCAGCATCCAGGGGGCCCATGCCGACGAGCAGTACTTC.

In nucleotides, the CDR3 is TGTGCCAGCAGCCAAGATAGTCTAGCCGCGGATACGCAGTATTTT. It yields the protein CASSQDSLAADTQYF. The chain employs TRBV4-2 and TRBJ2-3, with D possibly being TRBD2 (5 bases). V dropped 0 bases and J dropped 6 bases, with 13 bases sitting between them. This CDR3 spans 15 amino acids. The germline V gene encodes CDR1 LGHNA and CDR2 YNFKEQ.

This clone was seen only once. V gene TRBV10-2 combines with J gene TRBJ2-3; the match to TRBD2 covers 9 bases. The CDR3 covers 15 residues. Germline lookup yields CDR1 WSHSY and CDR2 SAAADI. Germline trimming cut 7 bases from V and 5 bases from J; bases unmatched to any gene: 10. CDR3 sequence reads: CASTFGGGAQDTQYF. The CDR3 coding sequence is TGCGCCAGCACCTTTGGCGGGGGGGCGCAAGATACGCAGTATTTT.

The J gene is TRBJ2-7, the V gene TRBV19; D unresolved. This CDR3 comprises 15 residues. In germline, CDR1 is LNHDA, CDR2 SQIVND (reference sequence). The germline V and J ends were trimmed by 3 bases and 0 bases, with 12 bases remaining between them. The CDR3 region is CASSIGRQSSYEQYF. DNA for the CDR3: TGTGCCAGTAGTATTGGCAGGCAGAGCTCCTACGAGCAGTACTTC.

V usage is TRBV19 and J usage is TRBJ1-5; D remains ambiguous. The CDR3 extends over 12 amino acids. V was clipped by 9 bases and J by 7 bases, with 13 bases between them. Germline values: CDR1 LNHDA, CDR2 SQIVND (reference sequence). CDR3 sequence (DNA): TGTGCCAGCAAATCGGGTTTACAGCCCCAGCATTTT. It yields the protein CASKSGLQPQHF.

The rearrangement links TRBV5-1 to TRBJ2-5; a possible D gene is TRBD2 (6 bases). The CDR3 runs 13 residues. The germline V and J ends were trimmed by 4 bases and 5 bases, with 12 bases remaining between them. Germline CDR1 SGHRS, CDR2 YFSETQ. CDR3 region: CASSHRDSETQYF. The DNA of the CDR3 is TGCGCCAGCAGCCACCGGGACTCTGAGACCCAGTACTTC.

The chain is built from TRBV5-6 and TRBJ1-1; no clear D. Trimming took off 1 base at V and 0 bases at J, with 16 bases between the two ends. This CDR3 is built from 17 residues. Germline V gene sequence: CDR1 SGHDT, CDR2 YYEEEE. CDR3 nucleotides: TGTGCCAGCAGCTTGCCTGGCAGTCCAAATTTGAACACTGAAGCTTTCTTT. It translates to CASSLPGSPNLNTEAFF.

The CDR3 DNA sequence: TGTGCCAGCAGCGGTCATGAAAAACTGTTTTTT. Residues: CASSGHEKLFF. The chain combines TRBV2 with TRBJ1-4; D is unresolved. The germline CDR1 and CDR2 sequences are SNHLY and FYNNEI. V shed 6 bases and J shed 6 bases, with 5 bases lying between them. This CDR3 has 11 residues.

This chain uses TRBV14 with TRBJ2-7; the match to TRBD2 covers 7 bases. Germline CDR1 is SGHDN and CDR2 is FVKESK. The CDR3 contains 13 residues. Trimming removed 8 bases from V and 0 bases from J; junction bases left unmatched: 4. The CDR3 here is CASDAGASYEQYF. As DNA, the CDR3 is TGTGCCAGCGACGCGGGAGCCTCCTACGAGCAGTACTTC.

The chain uses TRBV11-2 and TRBJ1-3; weak D call: TRBD1 (5 bases). Germline values: CDR1 SGHAT, CDR2 FQNNGV. The ends were cut back, 3 bases at V and 0 bases at J, with 15 bases in the middle. The CDR3 covers 17 residues. CDR3 coding DNA: TGTGCCAGCAGCTTCGGCAGGGCCCTAGTCTCTGGAAACACCATATATTTT. Amino acids: CASSFGRALVSGNTIYF.

This chain connects TRBV3-1 (or the pseudogene TRBV3-2) to TRBJ2-2; weak D call: TRBD1 (6 bases). The V gene lost 0 bases and the J gene lost 6 bases, with 11 bases spanning the gap. This CDR3 has 15 residues. Germline assignment: CDR1 LGHDT and CDR2 YNNKEL (reference sequence). The CDR3 loop is CASSQEGWGPGELFF. For the CDR3, the DNA is TGTGCCAGCAGCCAAGAGGGATGGGGGCCCGGGGAGCTGTTTTTT.

The chain combines TRBV10-1 with TRBJ2-5; tentative D call: TRBD2 (6 bases). The CDR3 length is 14 residues. V lost 2 bases to trimming and J lost 1 base, with 8 bases between them. Germline assignment: CDR1 WNHNN and CDR2 SYGVQD (reference sequence). The CDR3 DNA is TGCGCCAGCAGTGAGAGCGGGTTCCAAGAGACCCAGTACTTC. Its translation is CASSESGFQETQYF.

The J gene is TRBJ2-2, the V gene TRBV11-3, with D perhaps matching TRBD1 (6 bases). Germline CDR1 and CDR2: SGHNT and YENEEA. The CDR3 runs to 15 residues. Trimming removed 5 bases from V and 2 bases from J, with 12 bases in between. CDR3 sequence: CASSAGQLNTGELFF. The CDR3 DNA reads as TGTGCCAGCAGCGCCGGACAGTTAAACACCGGGGAGCTGTTTTTT.

The chain couples TRBV19 to TRBJ1-6; tentative D call: TRBD1 (6 bases). The CDR3 loop spans 17 amino acids. The V gene's germline CDR1 is LNHDA and CDR2 SQIVND (reference sequence). Trimming took 1 base from V and 4 from J, leaving 14 bases between them. The CDR3 DNA sequence: TGTGCCAGTAGTATAGGATCTCACAGGGATTATAATTCACCCCTCCACTTT. Translation gives CASSIGSHRDYNSPLHF.

The chain carries TRBV7-2 and TRBJ2-1, with TRBD2 matching over 9 bases. V gave up 4 bases and J gave up 7 bases; unmatched junction bases: 8. CDR1 is SGHTA and CDR2 is FQGNSA in the germline V gene. The CDR3 spans 15 residues. CDR3 residues: CASSSRGGAFNEQFF. In DNA form, the CDR3 reads TGTGCCAGCAGCTCCCGCGGGGGGGCCTTTAATGAGCAGTTCTTC. The full variable domain, in which reference TRBV7-2 and TRBJ2-1 provide the parts outside the CDR3, is GAGVSQSPSNKVTEKGKDVELRCDPISGHTALYWYRQSLGQGLEFLIYFQGNSAPDKSGLPSDRFSAERTGGSVSTLTIQRTQQEDSAVYLCASSSRGGAFNEQFFGPGTRLTVL.

The rearrangement links TRBV9 to TRBJ2-3; TRBD2 aligns across 13 bases. Germline lookup yields CDR1 SGDLS and CDR2 YYNGEE. This CDR3 comprises 18 residues. Germline trimming cut 3 bases from V and 7 bases from J; bases unmatched to any gene: 14. The CDR3 DNA sequence: TGTGCCAGCAGCGCCCCCCAAACTAGCGGGGGGGCGAGGCATACGCAGTATTTT. Translating it yields CASSAPQTSGGARHTQYF.